These 20 T cell receptor beta chains were all obtained from the same sample, sequenced in a study of cytomegalovirus exposure and HLA in healthy donors (dated by TCRdb to between 2016 and 2019). The method behind the library was the immunoSEQ multiplex PCR assay. A mixture of 60 forward primers for TCR Vbeta segments and 13 reverse primers for TCR Jbeta segments was used in the multiplex PCR. TCRdb stores this immuneACCESS table with in-frame sequences only. Part of the clones is absent; in the studies checked, under half of the shortfall reflects unresolved V genes, and no reason is known for the rest. The sample includes 100,000 to 150,000 clones, with about 74% observed a single time. The ten most abundant clones make up around 7.2% of the sample. Material: PBMCs. The receptors derive from a male donor in good health and CMV-seronegative.

The J gene is TRBJ1-1, the V gene TRBV7-9; no definite D call. Trimming left V 4 bases short and J 7 bases short, with 10 bases between. Per germline, CDR1 SEHNR and CDR2 FQNEAQ (reference sequence). The CDR3 length is 12 residues. The CDR3 DNA sequence: TGTGCCAGCAGCTCGAGACTAAATGAAGCTTTCTTT. This translates into CASSSRLNEAFF.

The rearrangement links TRBV6-5 to TRBJ1-4; D may be TRBD1 (5 bases). V lost 2 bases and J 4 bases, leaving 14 bases between the germline ends. The CDR3 totals 16 residues. CDR1 and CDR2 (germline): MNHEY, SVGAGI. The DNA for the CDR3 is TGTGCCAGCAGTTACCGACCACAGGCGATTAATGAAAAACTGTTTTTT. It is translated as CASSYRPQAINEKLFF.

V and J are TRBV11-2 and TRBJ2-3, with TRBD1 matching 7 bases. This CDR3 has 14 residues. Germline V lookup: CDR1 SGHAT, CDR2 FQNNGV. J lost 2 bases, V lost 5 bases, and 4 bases had no gene match. This chain's CDR3 is CASSPGQYTDTQYF. The CDR3, as DNA: TGTGCCAGCAGCCCGGGACAGTACACAGATACGCAGTATTTT.

The V gene is TRBV11-2, the J gene TRBJ1-6; 7 nucleotides agree with TRBD1. The germline V gene encodes CDR1 SGHAT and CDR2 FQNNGV. V was pared by 3 bases and J by 7 bases, with 6 bases of the junction left unmatched. The CDR3 has 15 residues. The CDR3 sequence is CASSFPTGRNSPLHF. DNA for the CDR3: TGTGCCAGCAGCTTCCCGACAGGGAGGAATTCACCCCTCCACTTT.

The J gene is TRBJ2-1, the V gene TRBV5-6, with TRBD2 identical over 7 bases. Germline V gene sequence: CDR1 SGHDT, CDR2 YYEEEE. J was trimmed by 8 bases and V by 4 bases; bases with no gene match: 12. The CDR3 has 15 amino acids. CDR3 sequence: CASSLRLARRDEQFF. CDR3 nucleotide sequence: TGTGCCAGCAGCCTGAGACTAGCTCGGAGGGATGAGCAGTTCTTC.

The chain uses TRBV19 and TRBJ2-5; 7 bases are shared with TRBD2. Germline V gene lookup returns CDR1 LNHDA and CDR2 SQIVND (reference sequence). With 6 bases clipped from V and 5 bases from J, the junction kept 6 bases outside the gene matches. The CDR3 length is 13 residues. CDR3 nucleotide sequence: TGTGCCAGTAGCCCCTTCGGGGGGGAGACCCAGTACTTC. The encoded protein is CASSPFGGETQYF.

The chain carries TRBV7-8 and TRBJ2-1, with 9 bases matching TRBD2. The J segment lost 2 bases and the V segment lost 1 base, leaving 3 bases of the junction unmatched. Germline CDR1 SGHVS, CDR2 FQNEAQ. This CDR3 has 16 amino acids. The CDR3 coding sequence is TGTGCCAGCAGCTTAGGCGGGAGGGCCACCTACAATGAGCAGTTCTTC. Amino acid sequence: CASSLGGRATYNEQFF. The full variable domain, with the rest looked up from reference TRBV7-8 and TRBJ2-1, is GAGVSQSPRYKVAKRGQDVALRCDPISGHVSLFWYQQALGQGPEFLTYFQNEAQLDKSGLPSDRFFAERPEGSVSTLKIQRTQQEDSAVYLCASSLGGRATYNEQFFGPGTRLTVL.

The rearrangement links TRBV18 to TRBJ1-5, with D tentatively TRBD1 (6 bases). The CDR3 loop spans 14 amino acids. The V gene's germline CDR1 is KGHSH and CDR2 LQKENI. V gave up 2 bases and J gave up 13 bases, with 18 bases separating them. The CDR3 protein is CASSPGGPSLPQHF. CDR3 coding DNA: TGTGCCAGCTCACCAGGGGGCCCTAGCCTACCTCAGCATTTT.

This rearrangement joins TRBV5-1 to TRBJ1-1; D might be TRBD1 (5 bases). CDR1 and CDR2 (germline): SGHRS, YFSETQ. Deletions cut 0 bases from V and 1 base from J, with 10 bases between. The CDR3 consists of 15 residues. The CDR3 region has the DNA TGCGCCAGCAGCTTGGCGGGCAGGGAGAACACTGAAGCTTTCTTT. Translated: CASSLAGRENTEAFF.

The chain joins TRBV27 to TRBJ2-1; a possible D gene is TRBD1 (5 bases). The CDR3 has 14 amino acids. Trimming removed 4 bases at V and 1 base at J, with 8 bases between. Germline assignment: CDR1 MNHEY and CDR2 SMNVEV (reference sequence). The CDR3 nucleotides are TGTGCCAGCAGTTCGAGGACATCCTACAATGAGCAGTTCTTC. This encodes CASSSRTSYNEQFF.

This chain connects TRBV7-9 to TRBJ2-1; 12 positions agree with TRBD2. The trim removed 2 bases at V and 7 bases at J, leaving 9 bases unmatched. Per the germline V gene, CDR1 is SEHNR and CDR2 is FQNEAQ (reference sequence). The CDR3 sequence is 17 residues long. The CDR3 spells CASSLTTTSGGFNEQFF. The CDR3 region has the DNA TGTGCCAGCAGCTTAACTACGACTAGCGGGGGATTTAATGAGCAGTTCTTC.

The J gene is TRBJ2-7, the V gene TRBV6-5, with a tentative D call TRBD1 (6 bases). The V end lost 4 bases, the J end lost 4 bases, and 17 bases lay between the germline ends. CDR1 MNHEY and CDR2 SVGAGI come from the germline V gene. CDR3 size: 15 residues. In DNA, the CDR3 is TGTGCCAGCAGTTCCCGACAGGCCCTCTTGTACGAGCAGTACTTC. Residues: CASSSRQALLYEQYF.

This chain links TRBV7-2 with TRBJ2-1, with 7 bases matching TRBD2. Germline CDR1 and CDR2: SGHTA and FQGNSA. V lost 1 base to trimming and J lost 4 bases; unmatched junction nucleotides: 1. The CDR3 loop spans 14 amino acids. The CDR3 here is CASSLGREYNEQFF. CDR3 sequence (DNA): TGTGCCAGCAGCTTAGGGCGGGAGTACAATGAGCAGTTCTTC.

The V and J genes are TRBV18 and TRBJ2-3; possible D gene TRBD2, 5 bases. CDR1 KGHSH and CDR2 LQKENI come from the germline V gene. This CDR3 region has 16 residues. The ends were cut back, 6 bases at V and 0 bases at J, with 16 bases in the middle. This CDR3 is CASSPFDSASTDTQYF. CDR3 nucleotide sequence: TGTGCCAGCTCCCCGTTCGATAGCGCTAGCACAGATACGCAGTATTTT.

The chain is built from TRBV4-3 and TRBJ2-2, with 7 nucleotides matching TRBD2. The ends lost 3 bases at V and 8 bases at J; junction bases unmatched: 6. In germline, CDR1 is LGHNA, CDR2 YSLEER. CDR3 size: 14 residues. The CDR3 loop reads CASSQGTGGGELFF. The CDR3 bases are TGCGCCAGCAGCCAGGGGACGGGAGGTGGGGAGCTGTTTTTT.

This chain connects TRBV7-3 to TRBJ2-3; weak D call: TRBD2 (6 bases). CDR1 is SGHTA, CDR2 FQGTGA, per germline. The CDR3 is 14 amino acids. The V end was cut by 5 bases, the J end by 5 bases, with 14 bases between. Here the CDR3 DNA reads TGTGCCAGCAGCCGGGGCGGAGGGGAAGATACGCAGTATTTT. Translating gives CASSRGGGEDTQYF.

The J gene is TRBJ2-2, the V gene TRBV19; D gene ambiguous. This CDR3 region has 16 residues. The V end lost 3 bases, the J end lost 2 bases, and 13 bases lay between the germline ends. Germline CDR1 and CDR2: LNHDA and SQIVND (reference sequence). The CDR3 DNA follows: TGTGCCAGTAGTATTTCGCGGCGGCTAAACACCGGGGAGCTGTTTTTT. Translating it yields CASSISRRLNTGELFF.

In regard to this clone: A junction boundary mismatches the germline segment, possibly from a read error. The chain carries TRBV18 and TRBJ2-3; D perhaps matches TRBD1 (6 bases). The CDR3 has 13 amino acids. Germline-derived CDR1 and CDR2 are KGHSH and LQKENI. The CDR3 DNA sequence: TGTGCCAGCTCACCGAGGCGGACAGATGCGCAGTATTTT. Protein sequence: CASSPRRTDAQYF.

This chain connects TRBV7-9 to TRBJ1-2; 7 nucleotides line up with TRBD1. The CDR3 runs to 14 residues. Germline CDR1 and CDR2: SEHNR and FQNEAQ (reference sequence). J lost 4 bases, V lost 5 bases, and 7 bases had no gene match. CDR3 coding DNA: TGTGCCAGCAGCCTAACACAGGGGAGCTATGGCTACACCTTC. This gives the protein CASSLTQGSYGYTF.

The gene calls are TRBV6-1 and TRBJ1-6, with TRBD1 identical over 7 bases. Germline CDR1 is MNHNS and CDR2 is SASEGT. CDR3 length: 14 residues. Trimming at V came to 6 bases and at J to 9 bases, leaving 8 bases not matched to a gene. CDR3 in amino acids: CASSPGGLSSPLHF. The DNA for the CDR3 is TGTGCCAGCAGCCCAGGGGGATTGAGTTCACCCCTCCACTTT.